The next 12 T cell receptor beta chains were all read from a single sample in a study of graft-versus-host responses after intestinal transplantation (dated by TCRdb to 2020 to 2023). Libraries were constructed by the immunoSEQ multiplex PCR assay. What TCRdb holds here is the immuneACCESS table cut down to in-frame rearrangements. Part of the clones is not present; checked against another copy, under half of the missing clones reflect an unresolved V gene, and the others are unexplained. Present in this sample are about 97,000 clones, 75% to 95% of which were seen just once. Of the sample, about 16% is held by the ten largest clones. This sample comprised PBMCs, obtained 450 to 480 days after intestinal transplant. The origin of the receptors is a human patient who received an intestinal transplant, so some T cells may come from the graft donor.

This chain connects TRBV7-2 to TRBJ1-3, with 8 bases fitting TRBD1. V was pared by 0 bases and J by 2 bases, with 6 bases of the junction left unmatched. Per the germline V gene, CDR1 is SGHTA and CDR2 is FQGNSA. The CDR3 covers 17 residues. The CDR3 spells CASSLALRQGTGNTIYF. CDR3 bases: TGTGCCAGCAGCTTAGCTCTCAGACAGGGGACTGGAAACACCATATATTTT.

This clone was picked up one time. The V call is TRBV5-4, the J call TRBJ1-4; TRBD1 matches 8 bases. This CDR3 comprises 14 residues. CDR1 and CDR2 from the germline V gene are SGHNT and YYREEE (reference sequence). The junction had 2 bases not matched to a gene; V was cut back by 1 base and J by 6 bases. CDR3 in amino acids: CASSLQGADEKLFF. The CDR3 DNA is TGTGCCAGCAGCTTGCAGGGGGCAGATGAAAAACTGTTTTTT.

The V gene is TRBV7-9, the J gene TRBJ1-2; 8 positions agree with TRBD1. The CDR3 loop spans 13 amino acids. The germline V gene encodes CDR1 SEHNR and CDR2 FQNEAQ (reference sequence). With V trimmed by 5 bases and J by 8 bases, 7 bases remained unmatched. The CDR3 is CASSTLTGDGYTF. CDR3 nucleotides: TGTGCCAGCAGCACACTGACAGGGGACGGCTACACCTTC. Variable domain in full (rest from reference TRBV7-9 and TRBJ1-2): DTGVSQNPRHKITKRGQNVTFRCDPISEHNRLYWYRQTLGQGPEFLTYFQNEAQLEKSRLLSDRFSAERPKGSFSTLEIQRTEQGDSAMYLCASSTLTGDGYTFGSGTRLTVV.

This chain joins TRBV6-4 and TRBJ2-3; D ambiguous. V was trimmed by 3 bases and J by 4 bases, leaving 8 bases between them. This CDR3 has 13 residues. Germline V gene sequence: CDR1 MRHNA, CDR2 SNTAGT. The CDR3, as DNA: TGTGCCAGCAGTGATGGCTCTCCAGATACGCAGTATTTT. Its protein product is CASSDGSPDTQYF.

V is TRBV4-2 and J is TRBJ2-7; D possibly corresponds to TRBD2 (6 bases). CDR3 size: 15 residues. Trimming pared 3 bases from V and 0 bases from J, leaving 12 bases between. Germline V CDR1 and CDR2: LGHNA, YNFKEQ. The CDR3 DNA sequence: TGTGCCAGCAGCCAGGGGACTTCAAGCTCCTACGAGCAGTACTTC. Translated: CASSQGTSSSYEQYF.

The chain uses TRBV11-2 and TRBJ2-7, with 7 bases fitting TRBD1. The CDR3 extends over 15 amino acids. Germline CDR1 reads SGHAT; CDR2 reads FQNNGV. Trimming removed 3 bases from V and 1 base from J; junction bases left unmatched: 6. The CDR3 DNA is TGTGCCAGCAGCTTCGAGGTCAGGGGGTCCTACGAGCAGTACTTC. Amino acids: CASSFEVRGSYEQYF.

The CDR3 sequence: CSASFETQYF. The CDR3, as DNA: TGCAGTGCTAGTTTTGAGACCCAGTACTTC. The V and J genes are TRBV20-1 and TRBJ2-5, with D unclear. Germline CDR1 reads DFQATT; CDR2 reads SNEGSKA (reference sequence). CDR3 length: 10 residues. The V and J ends lost 3 bases and 5 bases respectively, with 4 bases between them.

The J gene is TRBJ2-1, the V gene TRBV6-1; the match to TRBD2 covers 10 bases. The CDR3 spans 13 residues. The junction had 8 bases not matched to a gene; V was cut back by 11 bases and J by 7 bases. CDR1 is MNHNS, CDR2 SASEGT, per germline. The DNA for the CDR3 is TGTGCCTCGTCCAGCGGGGGGGAGAATGAGCAGTTCTTC. It specifies CASSSGGENEQFF.

This clone was picked up one time. V gene TRBV2 combines with J gene TRBJ1-5, with a possible D match to TRBD1 (6 bases). Germline CDR1 is SNHLY and CDR2 is FYNNEI. Trimming pared 3 bases from V and 2 bases from J, leaving 8 bases between. CDR3 size: 14 residues. The CDR3 sequence: CASSDNRGNQPQHF. DNA of the CDR3: TGTGCCAGCAGTGATAACAGGGGCAATCAGCCCCAGCATTTT.

The genes are TRBV4-1 and TRBJ1-6, with D unclear. Germline loops: CDR1 MGHRA, CDR2 YSYEKL. The V end was cut by 1 base, the J end by 0 bases, with 10 bases between. The CDR3 covers 17 residues. DNA of the CDR3: TGCGCCAGCAGCCAAGTCCCCAGGAGCTCCTATAATTCACCCCTCCACTTT. This sequence encodes CASSQVPRSSYNSPLHF.

The chain couples TRBV6-5 to TRBJ1-4; TRBD1 might be the D (5 bases). The CDR3 consists of 14 residues. Trimming pared 10 bases from V and 7 bases from J, leaving 19 bases between. CDR1 and CDR2 (germline): MNHEY, SVGAGI. This CDR3 is CATALNYGGEKLFF. DNA for the CDR3: TGTGCCACAGCCCTAAATTATGGGGGTGAAAAACTGTTTTTT.

V and J are TRBV27 and TRBJ2-7, with D perhaps matching TRBD1 (6 bases). The germline V gene encodes CDR1 MNHEY and CDR2 SMNVEV (reference sequence). This CDR3 has 14 residues. Trimming left V 6 bases short and J 7 bases short, with 19 bases between. In DNA, the CDR3 is TGTGCCAGCAGCCCCGGACAAGCCCAGGGGGAGCAGTACTTC. This codes for CASSPGQAQGEQYF.